A single sample is the source of the 16 T cell receptor beta chains below, sequenced in a study of T cells in Graves' hyperthyroidism and ophthalmopathy. Amplified TCR beta CDR3 regions came from RNA transcripts. First-round RT-PCR with HTBI primers amplified the TCR CDR3 region. MiXCR was run by TCRdb on the multiplex PCR reads, yielding one entry per CDR3 protein. Of around 580,000 distinct CDR3 sequences listed, over 15% are singletons. Sequenced input: blood. The receptors were gathered from a woman under 30 with Graves' hyperthyroidism.

The table lists this clonotype with a few counts. The chain couples TRBV20-1 to TRBJ1-1; D call uncertain. Trimming took off 6 bases at V and 0 bases at J, with 11 bases between the two ends. The length of the CDR3 is 13 residues. Germline CDR1 is DFQATT and CDR2 is SNEGSKA (reference sequence). The CDR3: CSAPWGLNTEAFF. CDR3 DNA sequence: TGCAGTGCGCCCTGGGGATTGAACACTGAAGCTTTCTTT.

This clonotype was seen repeatedly, ten times or more. The genes are TRBV11-2 and TRBJ2-3; 8 nucleotides agree with TRBD2. Trimming took 2 bases from V and 0 from J; bases not matched to a gene: 10. The CDR3 loop spans 18 amino acids. Germline V lookup: CDR1 SGHAT, CDR2 FQNNGV. In DNA form, the CDR3 reads TGTGCCAGCAGCTTAAAGCTTAGATTAGCGGGAAGCACAGATACGCAGTATTTT. Residues: CASSLKLRLAGSTDTQYF.

In this sample, this clonotype turned up a few times. This chain links TRBV5-1 with TRBJ2-7; 9 bases agree with TRBD1. Germline assignment: CDR1 SGHRS and CDR2 YFSETQ. CDR3 length equals 14 residues. V dropped 5 bases and J dropped 1; count of bases not matched to a gene: 4. CDR3 nucleotides: TGCGCCAGCAGTGGACAGGGGCGGTCCTACGAGCAGTACTTC. Its translation is CASSGQGRSYEQYF.

This chain connects TRBV4-2 to TRBJ2-2; D uncertain. CDR1 LGHNA and CDR2 YNFKEQ come from the germline V gene. CDR3 length: 15 amino acids. The V end was cut by 0 bases, the J end by 7 bases, with 12 bases between. In DNA, the CDR3 is TGTGCCAGCAGCCAAGAAGGCCTAGAAGGCGGGGAGCTGTTTTTT. This codes for CASSQEGLEGGELFF.

This clonotype was detected only a few times. A much larger clone lies a single base off, so this may be a read error. V and J are TRBV11-2 and TRBJ2-7, with TRBD2 as a possible D gene (5 bases). Germline V gene data show CDR1 as SGHAT and CDR2 as FQNNGV. The CDR3 length is 13 residues. CDR3 amino acids: CAGSLEDYYEQYF. The CDR3 DNA sequence: TGTGCCGGCAGCTTAGAAGACTACTACGAGCAGTACTTC.

At least ten counts were recorded for this clonotype. V and J are TRBV12-3 or TRBV12-4 and TRBJ2-7; 9 nucleotides agree with TRBD1. Trimming cost V 7 bases and J 2 bases; bases outside gene matches: 12. There are 16 residues in the CDR3. The CDR3 DNA follows: TGTGCCAGCACCCTAAGCTATAGGACAGGGGCCTACGAGCAGTACTTC. Its protein is CASTLSYRTGAYEQYF.

This clonotype has a count of ten or more. The chain is built from TRBV6-1 and TRBJ2-7, with D perhaps TRBD1 (6 bases). CDR1 and CDR2 from the germline V gene are MNHNS and SASEGT. The CDR3 consists of 13 residues. V was clipped by 2 bases and J by 5 bases, with 10 bases between them. The CDR3 DNA reads as TGTGCCAGCAGTGAATTCACAGGGAACGAGCAGTACTTC. Translated: CASSEFTGNEQYF.

In this sample, this clonotype turned up many times. This chain connects TRBV27 to TRBJ2-1, with 11 positions matching TRBD2. Germline values: CDR1 MNHEY, CDR2 SMNVEV (reference sequence). With V trimmed by 5 bases and J by 5 bases, 11 bases remained unmatched. CDR3 size: 17 residues. CDR3 region: CASSPRPGLAANNEQFF. The CDR3 DNA follows: TGTGCCAGCAGTCCTAGGCCGGGACTAGCGGCCAACAATGAGCAGTTCTTC.

This clonotype was seen a handful of times. CDR3 DNA sequence: TGCAGCGGGGACAGGGGGGACTATGGCTACACCTTC. This codes for CSGDRGDYGYTF. V is TRBV29-1 and J is TRBJ1-2; 11 nucleotides line up with TRBD1. CDR3 size: 12 residues. Germline CDR1 SQVTM, CDR2 ANQGSEA. The V gene end was trimmed by 7 bases and the J gene end by 3 bases; junction bases not matched to a gene: 1.

This clonotype was seen ten or more times. V gene TRBV12-3 or TRBV12-4 combines with J gene TRBJ1-1, with D possibly TRBD1 on 6 matching bases. The CDR3 is 13 residues long. Deletions cut 6 bases from V and 5 bases from J, with 13 bases between. For the CDR3, the DNA is TGTGCCAGCAGCGCAACAGGGAGGACTGAAGCTTTCTTT. Protein sequence: CASSATGRTEAFF.

This clonotype was picked up many times. J is TRBJ1-2 and V is TRBV7-9; unclear D gene. The CDR3 covers 13 residues. The V and J ends lost 0 bases and 7 bases respectively, with 9 bases between them. Germline CDR1 SEHNR, CDR2 FQNEAQ (reference sequence). CDR3 bases: TGTGCCAGCAGCTTAGCAGGGTCGTCTGGCTACACCTTC. It is translated as CASSLAGSSGYTF. Full variable domain (rest looked up from reference TRBV7-9 and TRBJ1-2): DTGVSQNPRHKITKRGQNVTFRCDPISEHNRLYWYRQTLGQGPEFLTYFQNEAQLEKSRLLSDRFSAERPKGSFSTLEIQRTEQGDSAMYLCASSLAGSSGYTFGSGTRLTVV.

The genes are TRBV3-1 and TRBJ2-7; 13 nucleotides agree with TRBD2. CDR1 LGHDT and CDR2 YNNKEL come from the germline V gene (reference sequence). V trimming: 1 base; J trimming: 5 bases; junction bases outside the gene matches: 5. This CDR3 region has 16 residues. The DNA for the CDR3 is TGTGCCAGCAGCCAAGGTATAGGGACTAGCGGGAACGAGCAGTACTTC. Amino acid sequence: CASSQGIGTSGNEQYF.

This clonotype was observed a handful of times. This may be a read error: a much more frequent sequence differs by one nucleotide. The chain has TRBV6-2 or TRBV6-3 and TRBJ2-1; 7 bases are a match to TRBD2. CDR1 and CDR2 (germline): MNHEY, SVGEGT. The CDR3 runs to 15 residues. CDR3 sequence reads: CASNYFLAENNEQFF. The CDR3 nucleotides read TGTGCCAGCAATTACTTCCTAGCGGAGAACAATGAGCAGTTCTTC.

This chain uses TRBV29-1 with TRBJ1-1; D possibly corresponds to TRBD1 (6 bases). Germline loops: CDR1 SQVTM, CDR2 ANQGSEA. The CDR3 is 14 amino acids. V lost 7 bases, J lost 1 base, and 16 bases lay in between. The CDR3 coding sequence is TGCAGCGGGGATCAAACAGGGAGGAACACTGAAGCTTTCTTT. It codes for CSGDQTGRNTEAFF.

This clonotype has a handful of counts. The genes are TRBV11-2 and TRBJ2-3; 9 nucleotides agree with TRBD1. The germline V gene encodes CDR1 SGHAT and CDR2 FQNNGV. The CDR3 loop spans 13 amino acids. In nucleotides, the CDR3 is TGTGCTCTGGGACAGGGAAGCACAGATACGCAGTATTTT. Its protein is CALGQGSTDTQYF.

There are a few counts of this clonotype. The rearrangement links TRBV5-1 to TRBJ2-4; D is perhaps TRBD1 (6 bases). Trimming stripped 4 bases from V and 3 bases from J, with 17 bases between. The CDR3 is 16 amino acids. Germline CDR1 reads SGHRS; CDR2 reads YFSETQ. CDR3 residues: CASSPKAGELKNIQYF. In DNA form, the CDR3 reads TGCGCCAGCAGCCCAAAGGCAGGGGAGCTCAAAAACATTCAGTACTTC.